This T cell receptor beta chain was documented in a study of cytomegalovirus exposure and HLA in healthy donors. This clone was detected a few times. CDR1 PRHDT and CDR2 FYEKMQ come from the germline V gene (reference sequence). Trimming removed 5 bases from V and 11 bases from J, with 21 bases in between. The CDR3 is 14 amino acids. Primers included in the PCR were 60 Vbeta and 13 Jbeta primers. This table comes from immunoSEQ multiplex PCR, and its TCRdb copy is limited to in-frame clones, with some not included. Of fewer than 130,000 clones listed, roughly 69% are singletons. This chain links TRBV13 with TRBJ1-1; D is perhaps TRBD1 (6 bases). Sequencing was performed on PBMCs. The TCR was taken from a man aged 25-45 years in good health and CMV-seropositive. The CDR3 nucleotides read TGTGCCAGCAGCCCAGAGGAGGGGGGGGCATCGGCTTTCTTT. This translates into CASSPEEGGASAFF.